These T cell receptor beta chains were read from a single sample in a study of breast tumors, draining lymph nodes, adjacent tissues. TCRdb independently ran MiXCR on the multiplex PCR reads; one entry per CDR3 protein. Of some 21,000 distinct CDR3 sequences listed, 50% are singletons. The sequencing sample was made of breast tumor tissue. Receptors were obtained from a female donor with breast cancer. Some clones in this sample may be carry-over from other donors' samples. The conserved cysteine and the conserved F or W are not part of the CDR3 here.

V	J	CDR3
TRBV20-1	TRBJ2-5	SARGGAGGLAGQETQY
TRBV3-1	TRBJ2-3	ASSQGWAGEGSTDTQY
TRBV6-5	TRBJ2-7	ASSTTGTGGYEQY
TRBV10-1	TRBJ2-3	ASSPPPGTSSFGTDTQY
TRBV29-1	TRBJ2-6	SVYGTGKSSGANVLT
TRBV2	TRBJ1-6	ASTNQGDPPLH
TRBV19	TRBJ1-2	ASSSLQGADGYT
TRBV3-1	TRBJ1-3	AGSAPGTGNIVY
TRBV29-1	TRBJ2-3	SVVRQGGNLDTQY
TRBV28	TRBJ2-1	ASGGGGRVYNEQF
TRBV7-6	TRBJ1-3	ASSLGPYSPGNTIY
TRBV5-8	TRBJ2-2	ASSFGTRRNTGELF
TRBV3-1	TRBJ2-5	ASSPPGLETQY
TRBV20-1	TRBJ2-3	SARDRADTQY
TRBV9	TRBJ2-7	ASSVSELAGNEQY
TRBV20-1	TRBJ1-6	SARTSGTVANPLH
TRBV12-3/TRBV12-4	TRBJ2-7	ASSSGLTYEQY
TRBV3-2	TRBJ2-3	ASNGGRASTDTQY
TRBV20-1	TRBJ2-1	SARSDRLAAGHPNEQF
TRBV3-1	TRBJ1-3	ASSQVEGNTIY
TRBV7-8	TRBJ2-1	ASSQGLAVNNEQF
TRBV5-6	TRBJ1-2	ASSLGQSYGYT
TRBV12-3/TRBV12-4	TRBJ2-5	ASSLTRQETQY
TRBV12-3/TRBV12-4	TRBJ1-2	ASSFRGGGYT
TRBV5-6	TRBJ2-7	ASSPGTSGYYEQY
TRBV30	TRBJ1-5	AWGWARQNQPQH
TRBV10-3	TRBJ2-5	ATRTSGRAGETQY
TRBV20-1	TRBJ2-1	SAYSGSTNEQF
TRBV3-1	TRBJ1-4	ASSLRQGGDEKLF
TRBV4-2	TRBJ2-7	ASSRVDADFPYEQY
TRBV7-9	TRBJ1-4	ASSLVGTDEKLF
TRBV15	TRBJ2-2	ATSTRRTSSYTGELF